This T cell receptor (beta chain) originates from a study of T cell responses to AZD1222 COVID-19 vaccine. Study observations and caveats: Two AZD1222 administrations were followed by greater Spike-specific TCR breadth and depth. Repertoire collection took place solely once the T cell response had peaked.

The CDR3 is 12 amino acids. Per germline, CDR1 MNHEY and CDR2 SVGAGI. V lost 7 bases, J lost 3 bases, and 9 bases lay in between. Sequencing was performed with immunoSEQ multiplex PCR; in TCRdb, only in-frame clones are kept and a portion is missing. The sample includes roughly 140,000 clones, more than 90% of them seen just once. On this clone itself: Its antigen is undetermined.

The receptor was derived from an adult who received the AZD1222 COVID-19 vaccine. The chain uses TRBV6-5 and TRBJ2-5; tentative D call: TRBD1 (6 bases). The sequences come from peripheral blood, collected 28 days after the second AZD1222 dose. Here the CDR3 reads CASNRDKETQYF. CDR3 sequence (DNA): TGTGCCAGCAATCGGGACAAAGAGACCCAGTACTTC.